These 12 T cell receptor beta chains share one sample of origin, sequenced in a study of T cell repertoires in cytomegalovirus infection. One entry per CDR3 protein results from TCRdb running MiXCR on the reads. The sample holds about 300,000 distinct CDR3 sequences, 9.6% seen once. The sample comprised PBMCs. The receptors derive from a human donor in good health (CMV status not recorded). Some clones in this sample may be carry-over from other donors' samples.

This clonotype has a count of ten or more. V usage is TRBV6-2 or TRBV6-3 and J usage is TRBJ1-1; no clear D gene. This CDR3 has 14 amino acids. Between the trimmed V and J ends, which lost 7 bases and 0 bases, there was a span of 12 bases. Germline V gene lookup returns CDR1 MNHEY and CDR2 SVGEGT. CDR3 bases: TGTGCCAGCAACGACCCAGCCATGAACACTGAAGCTTTCTTT. Residues: CASNDPAMNTEAFF.

This clonotype appeared many times. V usage is TRBV7-8 and J usage is TRBJ2-7, with D possibly matching TRBD1 (6 bases). CDR1 SGHVS and CDR2 FQNEAQ come from the germline V gene. Trimming cost V 6 bases and J 3 bases, with 9 bases left between them. The CDR3 contains 12 residues. In nucleotides, the CDR3 is TGTGCCAGCAGTAACAGGGTCTACGAGCAGTACGTC. It is translated as CASSNRVYEQYV.

Many counts were recorded for this clonotype. The gene calls are TRBV11-2 and TRBJ2-1; either TRBD1 or TRBD2 may supply D (5 bases each). CDR1 and CDR2 (germline): SGHAT, FQNNGV. The CDR3 totals 17 residues. Trimming removed 6 bases at V and 2 bases at J, with 20 bases between. Here the CDR3 DNA reads TGTGCCAGCAGTCCCGGACCGGGACCGGGACCCTACAATGAGCAGTTCTTC. This encodes CASSPGPGPGPYNEQFF.

The table lists this clonotype with many counts. The chain has TRBV7-2 and TRBJ2-4, with D unresolved. The CDR3 sequence is 14 residues long. Trimming pared 2 bases from V and 5 bases from J, leaving 10 bases between. The germline CDR1 and CDR2 sequences are SGHTA and FQGNSA. This chain's CDR3 is CASSLPGPQNIQYF. The CDR3 DNA reads as TGTGCCAGCAGCTTACCCGGGCCTCAAAACATTCAGTACTTC.

Many counts were recorded for this clonotype. This chain links TRBV10-3 with TRBJ1-6; 9 nucleotides match TRBD1. The V segment lost 4 bases and the J segment 6 bases; nucleotides outside the gene matches: 4. Germline-derived CDR1 and CDR2 are ENHRY and SYGVKD. The CDR3 runs to 15 residues. The CDR3 is CAISGTGVSNSPLHF. CDR3 DNA: TGTGCCATCAGTGGGACAGGGGTGAGTAATTCACCCCTCCACTTT.

This clonotype was seen once. V usage is TRBV7-3 and J usage is TRBJ2-5; the match to TRBD2 covers 9 bases. The germline V gene has CDR1 SGHTA and CDR2 FQGTGA. The CDR3 extends over 16 amino acids. The V and J ends lost 4 bases and 4 bases, in that order; junction bases with no gene match: 10. This CDR3 reads CASSSLAGASSETQYF. Written as DNA, the CDR3 is TGTGCCAGCAGCTCCTTAGCGGGGGCTTCTTCAGAGACCCAGTACTTC.

This chain links TRBV29-1 with TRBJ2-1, with TRBD1 matching 7 bases. The germline gives CDR1 SQVTM, CDR2 ANQGSEA. V trimming: 4 bases; J trimming: 7 bases; junction bases outside the gene matches: 7. This CDR3 has 13 amino acids. The chain's CDR3 is CSVVGQALNEQFF. CDR3 nucleotide sequence: TGCAGCGTTGTAGGACAGGCACTAAATGAGCAGTTCTTC.

This clonotype was recorded at least ten times. J is TRBJ2-3 and V is TRBV19; unclear D gene. Looked up from germline, CDR1 is LNHDA and CDR2 is SQIVND (reference sequence). The CDR3 spans 12 residues. V was trimmed by 7 bases and J by 10 bases, leaving 15 bases between them. The DNA of the CDR3 is TGTGCCAGTACAGATACCCGGATGGCGCAGTATTTT. Encoded protein: CASTDTRMAQYF.

This clonotype came up many times. This sequence joins TRBV6-5 and TRBJ1-1, with D perhaps matching TRBD1 (5 bases). V lost 5 bases to trimming and J lost 5 bases, with 18 bases between them. The CDR3 has 15 amino acids. Germline lookup yields CDR1 MNHEY and CDR2 SVGAGI. The CDR3 DNA sequence: TGTGCCAGCAGTCCGTTTCCGAGGGGCCTTACTGAAGCTTTCTTT. Its translation: CASSPFPRGLTEAFF.

This clonotype showed up many times. The chain recombines TRBV5-4 with TRBJ2-7, with D perhaps being TRBD1 or TRBD2 (5 bases each). This CDR3 has 13 residues. V shed 0 bases and J shed 5 bases, with 9 bases lying between them. The germline CDR1 and CDR2 sequences are SGHNT and YYREEE (reference sequence). This CDR3 reads CASSLGGLDEQYF. CDR3 DNA sequence: TGTGCCAGCAGCTTGGGGGGGTTGGACGAGCAGTACTTC.

This clonotype showed up many times. A read error may produce the germline difference seen at one junction end. The gene calls are TRBV28 and TRBJ2-5; D may be TRBD1 (6 bases). The CDR3 is 13 residues long. The germline V gene encodes CDR1 MDHEN and CDR2 SYDVKM. This CDR3 reads CASSPTTDRRESF. The CDR3 DNA reads TGTGCCAGCAGCCCTACGACCGACAGGCGCGAGTCCTTC.

This clonotype was picked up many times. The rearrangement links TRBV2 to TRBJ2-5; D is uncertain. Germline values: CDR1 SNHLY, CDR2 FYNNEI. The CDR3 extends over 12 amino acids. The V end lost 11 bases, the J end lost 4 bases, and 14 bases lay between the germline ends. The CDR3 DNA is TGTGCCGGAGTAGCAGCCGGAGAGACCCAGTACTTC. As protein: CAGVAAGETQYF. The full variable domain, with the rest looked up from reference TRBV2 and TRBJ2-5, is EPEVTQTPSHQVTQMGQEVILRCVPISNHLYFYWYRQILGQKVEFLVSFYNNEISEKSEIFDDQFSVERPDGSNFTLKIRSTKLEDSAMYFCAGVAAGETQYFGPGTRLLVL.